A single sample gave rise to the 9 T cell receptor beta chains below, sequenced in a study. TCRdb re-called the RT-PCR reads through MiXCR, storing one row per CDR3 protein. Here the sample spans almost 700,000 distinct CDR3 sequences, approximately 15% being singletons. The sequenced sample consisted of memory CD4+ T cells from blood. Source of these receptors: a female donor in good health, serving as a healthy control.

The genes are TRBV27 and TRBJ1-1; D possibly corresponds to TRBD1 (6 bases). The CDR3 runs to 14 residues. V lost 9 bases, J lost 0 bases, and 14 bases lay in between. Germline CDR1 reads MNHEY; CDR2 reads SMNVEV (reference sequence). CDR3 nucleotides: TGTGCCAGGCCAGGGGCACAAGTGAACACTGAAGCTTTCTTT. It is translated as CARPGAQVNTEAFF.

This clonotype was counted a few times. The V and J genes are TRBV20-1 and TRBJ2-7, with D uncertain. The germline V gene has CDR1 DFQATT and CDR2 SNEGSKA (reference sequence). The CDR3 contains 14 residues. Trimming left V 1 base short and J 0 bases short, with 10 bases between. The CDR3 here is CSARVRTGSYEQYF. The CDR3 DNA is TGCAGTGCTAGAGTACGTACGGGCTCCTACGAGCAGTACTTC.

The CDR3: CASLQPGQGPDTQYF. The CDR3 bases are TGTGCCAGTTTGCAGCCCGGGCAGGGTCCAGATACGCAGTATTTT. The gene calls are TRBV19 and TRBJ2-3; D may be TRBD1 (5 bases). V was pared by 8 bases and J by 4 bases, with 19 bases between. The CDR3 covers 15 residues. CDR1 is LNHDA, CDR2 SQIVND, per germline (reference sequence).

V usage is TRBV7-2 and J usage is TRBJ1-1; weak D call: TRBD1 (5 bases). CDR1 is SGHTA and CDR2 is FQGNSA in the germline V gene. The CDR3 contains 13 residues. Trimming stripped 6 bases from V and 3 bases from J, with 11 bases between. This CDR3 is CASRGGTYTEAFF. As DNA, the CDR3 is TGTGCCAGCAGGGGGGGGACCTACACTGAAGCTTTCTTT.

At least ten counts were recorded for this clonotype. This chain uses TRBV6-5 with TRBJ2-1; 7 nucleotides match TRBD2. Germline CDR1 MNHEY, CDR2 SVGAGI. This CDR3 contains 14 residues. The V gene end was trimmed by 2 bases and the J gene end by 4 bases; junction bases not matched to a gene: 2. In DNA form, the CDR3 reads TGTGCCAGCAGTTACGGGGGGGGGTACAATGAGCAGTTCTTC. Translating gives CASSYGGGYNEQFF.

The genes are TRBV15 and TRBJ2-3; 7 bases align to TRBD1. J was trimmed by 10 bases and V by 3 bases; bases with no gene match: 19. The CDR3 covers 17 residues. CDR1 and CDR2 from the germline V gene are LNHNV and YYDKDF (reference sequence). CDR3 bases: TGTGCCACCAGCAGCCAACCATCTATACTGACAGGGAAAGCGCAGTATTTT. Amino acids: CATSSQPSILTGKAQYF.

This clonotype was counted between two and nine times. CDR3 protein: CSATQGVEQYF. The CDR3 DNA is TGCAGTGCTACGCAGGGTGTGGAGCAGTACTTC. This chain joins TRBV20-1 and TRBJ2-7; D is perhaps TRBD1 (5 bases). Germline V CDR1 and CDR2: DFQATT, SNEGSKA (reference sequence). The CDR3 has 11 amino acids. Trimming removed 4 bases from V and 7 bases from J, with 11 bases in between.

The V call is TRBV30, the J call TRBJ1-1; the D is unclear. The germline CDR1 and CDR2 sequences are GTSNPN and SVGIG (reference sequence). Trimming cost V 5 bases and J 0 bases, with 10 bases left between them. CDR3 length: 13 residues. As DNA, the CDR3 is TGTGCCTGGCACGGACTGATGAACACTGAAGCTTTCTTT. Amino acids: CAWHGLMNTEAFF.

Ten or more counts support this clonotype. The chain carries TRBV29-1 and TRBJ1-5, with D possibly TRBD1 on 5 matching bases. The germline V gene has CDR1 SQVTM and CDR2 ANQGSEA. Trimming took off 5 bases at V and 7 bases at J, with 12 bases between the two ends. The CDR3 is 12 residues long. The CDR3 bases are TGCAGCGTTCGGGACCCAGGGCAGCCCCAGCATTTT. It translates to CSVRDPGQPQHF.